This TCR beta chain was profiled in a study of early T cells in non-severe SARS-CoV-2 infection. Germline-derived CDR1 and CDR2 are WSHSY and SAAADI. CDR3 length equals 15 residues. Between the trimmed V and J ends, which lost 3 bases and 6 bases, there was a span of 14 bases. Via MiXCR, TCRdb re-called the 5' RACE reads, giving one row per CDR3 protein. This table has approximately 81,000 distinct CDR3 sequences, under 15% appearing once. This chain links TRBV10-2 with TRBJ2-2; D remains unclear. The specimen was whole blood. The clonotype was recovered from an adult who was a healthcare worker with PCR-confirmed SARS-CoV-2 infection or an uninfected control (not recorded which). The CDR3, as DNA: TGCGCCAGCAGTGATTATCTAACCGGACCCGGGGAGCTGTTTTTT. Protein: CASSDYLTGPGELFF.